This TCR beta chain was observed in a study of T cell repertoires in cytomegalovirus infection. TCRdb reprocessed the reads via MiXCR and lists one record per CDR3 protein. The data show about 700,000 distinct CDR3 sequences, 30% to 40% seen once. V was cut by 1 base and J by 2 bases, with 9 bases left in between. Germline lookup yields CDR1 LNHNV and CDR2 YYDKDF (reference sequence). The CDR3 loop spans 14 amino acids. Remarks on this clonotype: Its antigen is unidentified.

The receptor was isolated from a human donor in good health (CMV status not recorded). Some clones in this sample may be carry-over from other donors' samples. The V and J genes are TRBV15 and TRBJ2-7, with D uncertain. Specimen: cultured PBMCs, collected from culture after CMV antigen stimulation. CDR3 sequence reads: CATSRADRPYEQYF. CDR3 sequence (DNA): TGTGCCACCAGCAGAGCGGATAGACCCTACGAGCAGTACTTC.